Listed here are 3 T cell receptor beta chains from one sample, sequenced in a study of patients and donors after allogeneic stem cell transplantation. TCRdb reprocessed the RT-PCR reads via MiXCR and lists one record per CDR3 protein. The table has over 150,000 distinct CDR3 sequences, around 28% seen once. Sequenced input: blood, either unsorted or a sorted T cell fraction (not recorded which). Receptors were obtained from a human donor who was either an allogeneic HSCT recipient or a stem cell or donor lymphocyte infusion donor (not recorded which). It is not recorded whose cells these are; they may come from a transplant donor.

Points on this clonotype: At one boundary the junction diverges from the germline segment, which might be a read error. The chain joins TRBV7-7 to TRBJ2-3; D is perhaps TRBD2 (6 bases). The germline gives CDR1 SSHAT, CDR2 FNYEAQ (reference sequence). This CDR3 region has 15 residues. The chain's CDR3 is CASSLGGTYTDTQYF. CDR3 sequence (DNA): TGTGCTAGCAGCTTGGGCGGGACCTATACAGATACGCAGTATTTT.

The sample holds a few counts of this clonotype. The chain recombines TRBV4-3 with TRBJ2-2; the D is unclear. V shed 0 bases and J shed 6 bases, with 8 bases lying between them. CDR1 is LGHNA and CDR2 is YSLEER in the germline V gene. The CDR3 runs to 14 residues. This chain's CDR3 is CASSQDLYPGELFF. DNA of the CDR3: TGCGCCAGCAGCCAAGATCTTTACCCCGGGGAGCTGTTTTTT.

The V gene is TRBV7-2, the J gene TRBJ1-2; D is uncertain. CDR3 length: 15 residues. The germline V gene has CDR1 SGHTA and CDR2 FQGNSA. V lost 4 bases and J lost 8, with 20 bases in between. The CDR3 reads CASSSPRTRTGGYTF. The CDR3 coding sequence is TGTGCCAGCAGCTCCCCCAGAACGCGGACCGGGGGCTACACCTTC. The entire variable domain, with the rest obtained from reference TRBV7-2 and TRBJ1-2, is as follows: GAGVSQSPSNKVTEKGKDVELRCDPISGHTALYWYRQSLGQGLEFLIYFQGNSAPDKSGLPSDRFSAERTGGSVSTLTIQRTQQEDSAVYLCASSSPRTRTGGYTFGSGTRLTVV.